The 23 T cell receptor beta chains presented below share a single source sample, sequenced in a study of shared clonotypes between healthy human individuals. The method was immunoSEQ multiplex PCR; TCRdb's version includes in-frame clones alone and lacks a portion of them. This table holds some 550,000 clones, almost 97% found once. The specimen sequenced was naive CD4+ T cells sorted from blood. The subset was: CD45RA+ positively selected. The receptors originated from a woman in her 30s in good health.

A note on this clone: The same CDR3 arises from other DNA sequences in this sample as well. The chain carries TRBV28 and TRBJ1-1, with D possibly TRBD1 on 5 matching bases. The CDR3 is 13 amino acids. Trimming took 3 bases from V and 5 from J, leaving 10 bases between them. Germline V gene lookup returns CDR1 MDHEN and CDR2 SYDVKM. The CDR3 sequence: CASSLGGRTEAFF. In nucleotides, the CDR3 is TGTGCCAGCAGTTTGGGGGGTAGAACTGAAGCTTTCTTT.

The J gene is TRBJ1-3, the V gene TRBV28; tentative D call: TRBD1 (6 bases). V lost 8 bases to trimming and J lost 0 bases, with 11 bases between them. The CDR3 sequence is 14 residues long. Per germline, CDR1 MDHEN and CDR2 SYDVKM. The CDR3 DNA sequence: TGTGCCAGCGAAGGGGGAGGCTCTGGAAACACCATATATTTT. Translated, it gives CASEGGGSGNTIYF.

V gene TRBV15 combines with J gene TRBJ1-5, with D possibly matching TRBD1 (5 bases). The length of the CDR3 is 14 residues. Germline values: CDR1 LNHNV, CDR2 YYDKDF (reference sequence). Deletions cut 5 bases from V and 7 bases from J, with 15 bases between. CDR3 coding DNA: TGTGCCACCAGCGCAAGGGGAGGGTCACAGCCCCAGCATTTT. This translates into CATSARGGSQPQHF.

V is TRBV4-1 and J is TRBJ2-5, with D possibly being TRBD1 or TRBD2 (7 bases each). V was cut by 2 bases and J by 4 bases, with 23 bases left in between. Germline CDR1 and CDR2: MGHRA and YSYEKL. This CDR3 is built from 18 residues. CDR3 region: CASSQPHRARGGVETQYF. In nucleotides, the CDR3 is TGCGCCAGCAGCCAACCCCACCGGGCCAGGGGGGGAGTAGAGACCCAGTACTTC.

This clone was recorded only once. This sequence joins TRBV7-9 and TRBJ2-1, with 13 bases identical to TRBD2. This CDR3 has 16 amino acids. From germline, CDR1 is SEHNR and CDR2 FQNEAQ (reference sequence). J gave up 6 bases and V 3 bases, and 5 bases lay outside the gene matches. The CDR3 DNA reads TGTGCCAGCAGCTTTGGGGGGACTAGCGGGATCAATGAGCAGTTCTTC. This gives the protein CASSFGGTSGINEQFF.

The chain links TRBV28 to TRBJ2-5; 13 nucleotides match TRBD2. The CDR3 is made up of 16 amino acids. The germline gives CDR1 MDHEN, CDR2 SYDVKM. Losses at the gene ends were 2 bases for V and 4 bases for J; bases not matched to a gene: 4. The CDR3 is CASSLVLAGGPETQYF. CDR3 bases: TGTGCCAGCAGTTTAGTACTAGCGGGAGGGCCAGAGACCCAGTACTTC.

This clone has only one observation. The rearrangement links TRBV5-8 to TRBJ2-3; D might be TRBD1 (6 bases). Germline V lookup: CDR1 SGHTS, CDR2 YDEGEE. Trimming took off 4 bases at V and 2 bases at J, with 14 bases between the two ends. CDR3 length equals 15 residues. Here the CDR3 DNA reads TGTGCCAGCAGCAAAAAAGGACAGCTCACAGATACGCAGTATTTT. It specifies CASSKKGQLTDTQYF.

The chain uses TRBV6-4 and TRBJ1-2; no firm D call. Germline assignment: CDR1 MRHNA and CDR2 SNTAGT. The CDR3 consists of 18 residues. V lost 1 base and J lost 0, with 18 bases in between. The CDR3 is CASSDFREGIKTNYGYTF. The CDR3 region has the DNA TGTGCCAGCAGTGACTTTCGGGAGGGCATAAAAACTAACTATGGCTACACCTTC.

The rearrangement joins TRBV5-8 to TRBJ1-2; D may be TRBD1 (5 bases). The CDR3 length is 13 residues. CDR1 is SGHTS and CDR2 is YDEGEE in the germline V gene. The V and J ends lost 2 bases and 2 bases respectively, with 7 bases between them. For the CDR3, the DNA is TGTGCCAGCAGCTTCGACAGAAACTATGGCTACACCTTC. Translated: CASSFDRNYGYTF.

The chain has TRBV7-3 and TRBJ2-1; no clear D gene. The ends were cut back, 6 bases at V and 12 bases at J, with 15 bases in the middle. The CDR3 runs to 12 residues. The V gene's germline CDR1 is SGHTA and CDR2 FQGTGA. The CDR3 region has the DNA TGTGCCAGCAGTCTTGACACCAAGGGGCAGTTCTTC. It translates to CASSLDTKGQFF.

The gene calls are TRBV4-1 and TRBJ2-2; a weak D match, TRBD1 (6 bases). Trimming pared 7 bases from V and 4 bases from J, leaving 10 bases between. Germline CDR1 and CDR2: MGHRA and YSYEKL. This CDR3 has 13 amino acids. The CDR3 sequence is CASNLQGTGELFF. The DNA for the CDR3 is TGCGCCAGCAACTTACAGGGCACCGGGGAGCTGTTTTTT.

V is TRBV4-1 and J is TRBJ2-7; D not resolved. Trimming shortened V by 0 bases and J by 7 bases, and 16 bases separated the two germline ends. Germline CDR1 MGHRA, CDR2 YSYEKL. The CDR3 totals 15 residues. Here the CDR3 reads CASSQEVGPLWEQYF. The CDR3 coding sequence is TGCGCCAGCAGCCAAGAGGTGGGCCCCCTCTGGGAGCAGTACTTC.

The chain is built from TRBV11-3 and TRBJ2-5; D remains ambiguous. V lost 0 bases and J lost 4, with 6 bases in between. The CDR3 length is 13 residues. CDR1 SGHNT and CDR2 YENEEA come from the germline V gene. This chain's CDR3 is CASSLEGLETQYF. CDR3 coding DNA: TGTGCCAGCAGCTTAGAAGGTTTAGAGACCCAGTACTTC. The full variable domain, with the rest looked up from reference TRBV11-3 and TRBJ2-5, is EAGVVQSPRYKIIEKKQPVAFWCNPISGHNTLYWYLQNLGQGPELLIRYENEEAVDDSQLPKDRFSAERLKGVDSTLKIQPAELGDSAVYLCASSLEGLETQYFGPGTRLLVL.

The genes are TRBV2 and TRBJ2-5; D is perhaps TRBD1 (5 bases). The V gene lost 6 bases and the J gene lost 5 bases, with 19 bases spanning the gap. The germline gives CDR1 SNHLY, CDR2 FYNNEI. This CDR3 comprises 15 residues. CDR3 nucleotide sequence: TGTGCCAGCAGGAAAAGCCTAGACAGACCGGAGACCCAGTACTTC. Translation gives CASRKSLDRPETQYF.

The genes are TRBV14 and TRBJ2-7, with TRBD1 as a possible D gene (6 bases). This CDR3 has 17 residues. Germline V gene lookup returns CDR1 SGHDN and CDR2 FVKESK. The V end lost 6 bases, the J end lost 1 base, and 22 bases lay between the germline ends. Written as DNA, the CDR3 is TGTGCCAGCAGTCCCGTCCGTCAGGGGCCAATATCCTACGAGCAGTACTTC. This codes for CASSPVRQGPISYEQYF.

The chain couples TRBV29-1 to TRBJ1-1; 9 bases map to TRBD1. The CDR3 loop spans 13 amino acids. Losses at the gene ends were 7 bases for V and 4 bases for J; bases not matched to a gene: 7. Germline V gene lookup returns CDR1 SQVTM and CDR2 ANQGSEA. CDR3 sequence: CSGKTGGGTEAFF. The DNA for the CDR3 is TGCAGCGGCAAGACAGGGGGTGGCACTGAAGCTTTCTTT.

V usage is TRBV28 and J usage is TRBJ2-5, with D possibly TRBD1 on 5 matching bases. Deletions cut 3 bases from V and 5 bases from J, with 13 bases between. This CDR3 has 14 residues. Germline assignment: CDR1 MDHEN and CDR2 SYDVKM. The CDR3 nucleotides are TGTGCCAGCAGTTTTGGACATTCCACGGAGACCCAGTACTTC. Translation gives CASSFGHSTETQYF.

In nucleotides, the CDR3 is TGCGCCAGCAGCCCACTAGCGGGAGAACCCACAGATACGCAGTATTTT. Translating gives CASSPLAGEPTDTQYF. V gene TRBV5-1 combines with J gene TRBJ2-3; the match to TRBD2 covers 11 bases. Unmatched junction bases numbered 6, after V lost 4 bases and J lost 2 bases. The CDR3 has 16 amino acids. Germline V gives CDR1 SGHRS, CDR2 YFSETQ.

The V call is TRBV27, the J call TRBJ2-7, with D maybe TRBD2 (6 bases). The germline V gene has CDR1 MNHEY and CDR2 SMNVEV (reference sequence). The CDR3 has 15 amino acids. V shed 2 bases and J shed 5 bases, with 16 bases lying between them. CDR3 amino acids: CASSLGGVRYDEQYF. CDR3 nucleotide sequence: TGTGCCAGCAGTTTAGGAGGGGTCAGGTACGACGAGCAGTACTTC.

The rearrangement joins TRBV28 to TRBJ1-5; no definite D call. The CDR3 is made up of 12 amino acids. CDR1 MDHEN and CDR2 SYDVKM come from the germline V gene. Trimming removed 6 bases at V and 3 bases at J, with 6 bases between. CDR3 nucleotide sequence: TGTGCCAGCAGGCAAGACAATCAGCCCCAGCATTTT. It codes for CASRQDNQPQHF.

The CDR3 sequence is CASSTIGVPQNTEAFF. For the CDR3, the DNA is TGTGCCAGCAGCACAATTGGGGTACCCCAGAACACTGAAGCTTTCTTT. The genes are TRBV7-3 and TRBJ1-1; D call uncertain. Germline V lookup: CDR1 SGHTA, CDR2 FQGTGA. V lost 5 bases and J lost 1, with 17 bases in between. CDR3 length: 16 amino acids.

The J gene is TRBJ2-1, the V gene TRBV29-1; TRBD2 matches at 8 bases. The CDR3 is 16 amino acids. The germline V gene encodes CDR1 SQVTM and CDR2 ANQGSEA. Losses at the gene ends were 5 bases for V and 9 bases for J; bases not matched to a gene: 18. The DNA for the CDR3 is TGCAGCGTTTTAGGCGAAGAGCGGGAGTCCCTAGCTGAGCAGTTCTTC. The encoded protein is CSVLGEERESLAEQFF.

Points on this clone: Other DNA sequences in this specimen translate into the identical CDR3. The V call is TRBV6-5, the J call TRBJ2-3, with 10 bases lining up with TRBD2. The germline gives CDR1 MNHEY, CDR2 SVGAGI. The CDR3 has 15 residues. J lost 0 bases, V lost 5 bases, and 2 bases had no gene match. CDR3 sequence (DNA): TGTGCCAGCAGTCTGGGACTAGCGAGCACAGATACGCAGTATTTT. It is translated as CASSLGLASTDTQYF.